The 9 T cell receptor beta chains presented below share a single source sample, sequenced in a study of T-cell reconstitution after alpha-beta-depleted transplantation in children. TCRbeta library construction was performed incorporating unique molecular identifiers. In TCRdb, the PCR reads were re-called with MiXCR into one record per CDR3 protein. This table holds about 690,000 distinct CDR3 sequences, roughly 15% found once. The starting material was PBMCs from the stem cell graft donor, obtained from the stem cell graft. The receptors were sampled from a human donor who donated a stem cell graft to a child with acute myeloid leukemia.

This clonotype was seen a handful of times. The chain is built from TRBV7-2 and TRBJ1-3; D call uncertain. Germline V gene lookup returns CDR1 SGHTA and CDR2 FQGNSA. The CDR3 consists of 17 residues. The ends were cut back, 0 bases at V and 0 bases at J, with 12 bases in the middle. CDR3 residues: CASSLAAVPISGNTIYF. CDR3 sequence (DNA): TGTGCCAGCAGCTTAGCGGCAGTACCCATCTCTGGAAACACCATATATTTT.

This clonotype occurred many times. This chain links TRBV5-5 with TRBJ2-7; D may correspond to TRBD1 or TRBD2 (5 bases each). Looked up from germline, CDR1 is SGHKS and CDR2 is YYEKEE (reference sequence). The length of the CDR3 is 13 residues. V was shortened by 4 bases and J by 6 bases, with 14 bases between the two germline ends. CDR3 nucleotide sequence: TGTGCCAGCAGCCAGGGACCTCCGGTCGAGCAGTACGTC. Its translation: CASSQGPPVEQYV.

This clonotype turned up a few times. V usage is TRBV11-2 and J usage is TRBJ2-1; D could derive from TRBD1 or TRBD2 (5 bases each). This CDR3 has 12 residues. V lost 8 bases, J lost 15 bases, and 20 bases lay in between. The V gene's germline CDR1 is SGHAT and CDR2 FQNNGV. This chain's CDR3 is CASGPPGTRSFF. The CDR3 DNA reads TGTGCCAGCGGTCCTCCAGGGACCCGTTCGTTCTTC.

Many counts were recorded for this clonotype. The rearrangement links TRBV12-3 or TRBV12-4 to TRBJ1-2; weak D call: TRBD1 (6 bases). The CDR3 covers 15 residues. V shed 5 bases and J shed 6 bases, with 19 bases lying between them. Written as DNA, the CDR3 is TGTGCCAGCAGTCTCCCCACAGGGCTCGGTGATGGCTACACCTTC. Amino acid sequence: CASSLPTGLGDGYTF.

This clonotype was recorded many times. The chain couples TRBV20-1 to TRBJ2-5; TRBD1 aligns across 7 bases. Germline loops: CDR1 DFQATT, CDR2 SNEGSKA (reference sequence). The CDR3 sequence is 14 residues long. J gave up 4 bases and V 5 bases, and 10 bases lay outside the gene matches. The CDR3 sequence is CSAYLDRAAETQYF. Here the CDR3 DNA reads TGCAGTGCTTACTTAGACAGGGCGGCAGAGACCCAGTACTTC.

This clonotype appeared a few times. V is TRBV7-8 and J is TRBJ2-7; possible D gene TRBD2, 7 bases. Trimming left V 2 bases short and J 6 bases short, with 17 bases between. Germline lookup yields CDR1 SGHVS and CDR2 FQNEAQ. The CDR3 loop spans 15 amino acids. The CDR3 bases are TGTGCCAGCAGCTTATGGGAGGGGGGATCGGGCGAGCAGTACGTC. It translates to CASSLWEGGSGEQYV.

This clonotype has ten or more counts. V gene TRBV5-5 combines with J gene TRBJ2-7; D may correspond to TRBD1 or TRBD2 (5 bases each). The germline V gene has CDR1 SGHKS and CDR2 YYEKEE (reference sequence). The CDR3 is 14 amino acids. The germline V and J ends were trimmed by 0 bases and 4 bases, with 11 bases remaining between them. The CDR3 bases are TGTGCCAGCAGCTTGGGGGCCTGGGGGTACGAGCAGTACTTC. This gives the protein CASSLGAWGYEQYF.

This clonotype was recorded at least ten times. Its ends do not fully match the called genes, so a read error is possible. CDR3 residues: CSVGSLDSGLF. CDR3 nucleotide sequence: TGCAGCGTCGGATCATTGGACAGTGGTCTTTTC. J is TRBJ2-5 and V is TRBV29-1, with D perhaps matching TRBD1 (6 bases). This CDR3 spans 11 amino acids. Germline loops: CDR1 SQVTM, CDR2 ANQGSEA.

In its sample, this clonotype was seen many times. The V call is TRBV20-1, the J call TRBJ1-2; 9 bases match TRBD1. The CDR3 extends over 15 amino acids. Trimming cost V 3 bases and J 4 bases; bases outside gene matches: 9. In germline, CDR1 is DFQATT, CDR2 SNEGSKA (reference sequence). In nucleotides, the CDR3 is TGCAGTGCTAGTGAACAGGGGGCCCCTATCTATGGCTACACCTTC. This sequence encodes CSASEQGAPIYGYTF.